Sequencing of this T cell receptor (beta chain) was carried out in a study of T cell repertoires in cytomegalovirus infection. Study-level findings and limits: The cumulative frequency of public TCR beta families distinguished individuals who carried CMV together with the relevant HLA.

The germline V gene has CDR1 SGHVS and CDR2 FNYEAQ. This CDR3 has 13 residues. This clonotype was observed a few times. The antigen remains unidentified. At one boundary the junction diverges from the germline segment, which might be a read error. One entry per CDR3 protein results from TCRdb running MiXCR on the reads. The sample comprises 270,000 or so distinct CDR3 sequences, about 17% of which are singletons, and around 43% rests with the top ten. The V gene is TRBV7-6, the J gene TRBJ2-7, with D tentatively TRBD2 (5 bases). The source material was CD8+ T cells from PBMCs. This clonotype was obtained from a human donor in good health (CMV status not recorded). Some clones in this sample may be carry-over from other donors' samples. For the CDR3, the DNA is TGTGCTAGCAGCTTAGCGTATGGCTACGAGCAGTACTTC. Translated, it gives CASSLAYGYEQYF.